One sample yielded the 4 T cell receptor beta chains listed below, sequenced in a study of blood T cell repertoires in COVID-19. Sequenced by immunoSEQ multiplex PCR; TCRdb stores in-frame clones only, minus some. The table includes some 210,000 clones, about nine tenths detected once. The sample comprised PBMCs or T cells enriched from blood (not recorded which). The receptor set was obtained from a man aged 18 to 30 with acute COVID-19.

This clone has more than one count but fewer than ten. This chain links TRBV28 with TRBJ2-7; a weak D match, TRBD1 (6 bases). Looked up from germline, CDR1 is MDHEN and CDR2 is SYDVKM. There are 14 residues in the CDR3. The ends were cut back, 5 bases at V and 2 bases at J, with 13 bases in the middle. The CDR3 protein is CASSLAGDPYEQYF. In DNA form, the CDR3 reads TGTGCCAGCAGTCTAGCAGGGGATCCCTACGAGCAGTACTTC.

This chain links TRBV25-1 with TRBJ2-2, with 9 bases matching TRBD2. Germline V lookup: CDR1 MGHDK, CDR2 SYGVNS. The CDR3 length is 14 residues. With 6 bases clipped from V and 3 bases from J, the junction kept 2 bases outside the gene matches. The CDR3 sequence is CASSRLADTGELFF. CDR3 nucleotide sequence: TGTGCCAGCAGCAGACTAGCGGACACCGGGGAGCTGTTTTTT.

The chain joins TRBV27 to TRBJ1-5; 7 bases are shared with TRBD1. CDR3 length: 12 amino acids. Trimming took 6 bases from V and 9 from J; bases not matched to a gene: 5. Germline V gene sequence: CDR1 MNHEY, CDR2 SMNVEV (reference sequence). CDR3 coding DNA: TGTGCCAGCAGGACAGGGCTGGGGCCCCAGCATTTT. Its protein product is CASRTGLGPQHF.

This sequence joins TRBV6-1 and TRBJ2-7; TRBD2 is a possible D gene (5 bases). The V gene's germline CDR1 is MNHNS and CDR2 SASEGT. The CDR3 has 17 residues. V lost 2 bases and J 2 bases, leaving 19 bases between the germline ends. CDR3: CASSEWSLVLGTYEQYF. The DNA of the CDR3 is TGTGCCAGCAGTGAATGGTCCCTAGTTCTCGGGACCTACGAGCAGTACTTC.